A single sample is the source of the 10 T cell receptor beta chains below, sequenced in a study of shared clonotypes between healthy human individuals. Profiling relied on immunoSEQ multiplex PCR, and the TCRdb table lists in-frame clones only, not all of them. In the table there are roughly 890,000 clones, 92% of which are singletons. Naive CD8 cells lacked CD45RO, underwent positive selection for CCR7 and left out terminally differentiated effector memory CD45RA+ cells. The sample taken for sequencing was naive CD8+ T cells sorted from blood. These receptors all come from a man between 25 and 39 years old in good health.

V gene TRBV9 combines with J gene TRBJ1-2; 9 bases agree with TRBD1. The V gene's germline CDR1 is SGDLS and CDR2 YYNGEE. With 0 bases clipped from V and 5 bases from J, the junction kept 8 bases outside the gene matches. The CDR3 runs to 16 residues. The CDR3 protein is CASSVGGTGLPYGYTF. DNA for the CDR3: TGTGCCAGCAGCGTAGGGGGGACAGGGCTTCCGTATGGCTACACCTTC.

The chain carries TRBV7-9 and TRBJ2-7; TRBD2 matches 8 bases. CDR3 length: 14 residues. V lost 5 bases to trimming and J lost 2 bases; unmatched junction nucleotides: 5. Per germline, CDR1 SEHNR and CDR2 FQNEAQ (reference sequence). The CDR3 bases are TGTGCCAGCAGCGTGGCGGGGGGCGCCTACGAGCAGTACTTC. Encoded protein: CASSVAGGAYEQYF.

J is TRBJ2-7 and V is TRBV30, with a weak D call TRBD2 (5 bases). This CDR3 is 13 amino acids long. V dropped 2 bases and J dropped 4 bases, with 12 bases sitting between them. CDR1 GTSNPN and CDR2 SVGIG come from the germline V gene (reference sequence). CDR3 loop: CAWSMGDGYEQYF. The CDR3 region has the DNA TGTGCCTGGAGTATGGGAGACGGGTACGAGCAGTACTTC.

The chain joins TRBV6-5 to TRBJ2-1, with 8 bases that match TRBD2. From germline, CDR1 is MNHEY and CDR2 SVGAGI. V lost 8 bases to trimming and J lost 3 bases; unmatched junction nucleotides: 6. The CDR3 contains 14 residues. The CDR3 DNA sequence: TGTGCCAGCGGCTCTAGCGGGTACTACAATGAGCAGTTCTTC. This sequence encodes CASGSSGYYNEQFF.

The rearrangement links TRBV7-7 to TRBJ2-1, with TRBD2 as a possible D gene (5 bases). This CDR3 is built from 12 residues. CDR1 and CDR2 (germline): SSHAT, FNYEAQ (reference sequence). The V and J ends lost 1 base and 9 bases respectively, with 7 bases between them. The CDR3 spells CASSLVGGEQFF. As DNA, the CDR3 is TGTGCCAGCAGCTTAGTCGGAGGTGAGCAGTTCTTC.

The CDR3 nucleotides are TGCAGTGCTAGAGATTACCAACAAGCTTTCTTT. Its translation: CSARDYQQAFF. The chain links TRBV20-1 to TRBJ1-1; D is unresolved. Trimming shortened V by 0 bases and J by 9 bases, and 8 bases separated the two germline ends. CDR3 length equals 11 residues. The germline gives CDR1 DFQATT, CDR2 SNEGSKA (reference sequence).

V is TRBV18 and J is TRBJ1-1; possible D gene TRBD1, 6 bases. This CDR3 contains 16 residues. Germline CDR1 is KGHSH and CDR2 is LQKENI. Trimming cost V 4 bases and J 0 bases, with 15 bases left between them. The CDR3 DNA reads TGTGCCAGCTCACTAACACAGGGTACGGTGAACACTGAAGCTTTCTTT. This gives the protein CASSLTQGTVNTEAFF. The full variable domain, in which reference TRBV18 and TRBJ1-1 provide the parts outside the CDR3, is NAGVMQNPRHLVRRRGQEARLRCSPMKGHSHVYWYRQLPEEGLKFMVYLQKENIIDESGMPKERFSAEFPKEGPSILRIQQVVRGDSAAYFCASSLTQGTVNTEAFFGQGTRLTVV.

The chain uses TRBV29-1 and TRBJ2-1; TRBD2 might be the D (6 bases). V shed 8 bases and J shed 3 bases, with 20 bases lying between them. The CDR3 loop spans 15 amino acids. Germline CDR1 is SQVTM and CDR2 is ANQGSEA. In nucleotides, the CDR3 is TGCAGCCTTAGAGGGTGGAGCGGGTTCTACAATGAGCAGTTCTTC. Translating it yields CSLRGWSGFYNEQFF.

This clone was seen more than once but under ten times. This chain joins TRBV28 and TRBJ2-1, with TRBD2 matching 14 bases. This CDR3 region has 14 residues. Germline CDR1 MDHEN, CDR2 SYDVKM. J was trimmed by 8 bases and V by 6 bases; bases with no gene match: 3. The DNA for the CDR3 is TGTGCCAGCAGCCCGGGACTAGCGGGAGATGAGCAGTTCTTC. Protein: CASSPGLAGDEQFF.

This chain links TRBV13 with TRBJ2-1; possible D gene TRBD2, 5 bases. V lost 5 bases to trimming and J lost 6 bases, with 11 bases between them. The CDR3 is 13 amino acids. Germline V gene sequence: CDR1 PRHDT, CDR2 FYEKMQ (reference sequence). The DNA of the CDR3 is TGTGCCAGCAGCCTCACTAGTTCCAATGAGCAGTTCTTC. This codes for CASSLTSSNEQFF.